This T cell receptor beta chain was identified in a study of blood T cell repertoires in COVID-19. Study at large: Samples came from the United States, Italy and Spain, spanning acute and convalescent COVID-19. T cells, B-cell-depleted T cells, or PBMCs supplied cDNA or gDNA.

The CDR3 length is 12 residues. Trimming at V came to 7 bases and at J to 4 bases, leaving 5 bases not matched to a gene. Germline values: CDR1 SQVTM, CDR2 ANQGSEA. Authors' data handling: From reference gene primer amplification, estimates of nucleated cell counts were derived. TCRdb's copy holds only in-frame clones and misses some; the assay was immunoSEQ multiplex PCR. That table furnishes V, J and clone size, whereas the DNA furnished D and trimming. This table has around 300,000 clones, about nine tenths appearing once. The sequence derives from a man between 18 and 29 years old with active or convalescent COVID-19. The specimen sequenced was peripheral blood. The rearrangement uses TRBV29-1 and TRBJ1-2; 8 nucleotides line up with TRBD1. DNA for the CDR3: TGCAGCGCCCTCGGGACAGGCTATGGCTACACCTTC. This translates into CSALGTGYGYTF. Full variable domain (remainder filled in from reference TRBV29-1 and TRBJ1-2): SAVISQKPSRDICQRGTSLTIQCQVDSQVTMMFWYRQQPGQSLTLIATANQGSEATYESGFVIDKFPISRPNLTFSTLTVSNMSPEDSSIYLCSALGTGYGYTFGSGTRLTVV.